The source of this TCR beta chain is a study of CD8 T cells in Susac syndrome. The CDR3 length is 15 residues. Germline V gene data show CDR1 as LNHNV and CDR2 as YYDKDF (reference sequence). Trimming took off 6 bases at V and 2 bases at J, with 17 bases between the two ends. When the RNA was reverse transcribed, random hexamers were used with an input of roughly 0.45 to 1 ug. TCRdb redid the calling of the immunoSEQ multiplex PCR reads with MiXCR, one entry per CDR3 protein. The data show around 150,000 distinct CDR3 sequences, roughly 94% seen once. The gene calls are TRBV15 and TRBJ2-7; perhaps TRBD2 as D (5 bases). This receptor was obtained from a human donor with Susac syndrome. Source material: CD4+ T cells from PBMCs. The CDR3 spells CATSRSGRGTYEQYF. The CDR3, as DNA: TGTGCCACCAGTCGTTCAGGCCGGGGAACCTACGAGCAGTACTTC.